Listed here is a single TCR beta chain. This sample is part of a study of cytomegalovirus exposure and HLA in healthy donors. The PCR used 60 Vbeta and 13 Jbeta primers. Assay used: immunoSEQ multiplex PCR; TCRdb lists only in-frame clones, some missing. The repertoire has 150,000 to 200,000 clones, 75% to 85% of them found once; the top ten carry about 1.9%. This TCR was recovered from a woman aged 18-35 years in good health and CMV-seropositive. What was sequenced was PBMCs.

Here the CDR3 reads CASSPTGTAGNTIYF. The CDR3 DNA follows: TGTGCCAGCAGCCCGACAGGGACTGCTGGAAACACCATATATTTT. The V gene is TRBV7-9, the J gene TRBJ1-3; 7 nucleotides line up with TRBD1. The CDR3 consists of 15 residues. CDR1 and CDR2 from the germline V gene are SEHNR and FQNEAQ (reference sequence). Germline trimming cut 5 bases from V and 2 bases from J; bases unmatched to any gene: 6.